This record concerns one T cell receptor beta chain sequence. The sample belongs to a study of blood T cell repertoires in COVID-19. The germline gives CDR1 MGHDK, CDR2 SYGVNS. V dropped 4 bases and J dropped 0 bases, with 21 bases sitting between them. The CDR3 contains 18 residues. Using immunoSEQ multiplex PCR, the repertoire was profiled, and TCRdb retains in-frame clones only, with some absent. The sample has some 490,000 clones, 80% to 90% seen once. This chain connects TRBV25-1 to TRBJ1-2, with TRBD1 as a possible D gene (6 bases). The sequence was obtained from a woman in her sixties or seventies who had recovered from COVID-19. The sequenced sample consisted of PBMCs or T cells enriched from blood (not recorded which). CDR3 bases: TGTGCCAGCAGTGGAGCATCCGGGACACATCGTGCTAACTATGGCTACACCTTC. Protein: CASSGASGTHRANYGYTF.